A selection of T cell receptor beta chains follows, all from one sample in a study of T cell repertoires in cytomegalovirus infection. TCRdb reprocessed the reads with MiXCR, giving one entry per CDR3 protein. The sample includes over 300,000 distinct CDR3 sequences, over 7.5% of them seen just once. Specimen: PBMCs. The receptor set was obtained from a human donor in good health (CMV status not recorded). Some clones in this sample may be carry-over from other donors' samples. Each CDR3 is given with its conserved first and last residue. Fields, in order: CDR3 protein, CDR3 DNA, D gene, V gene, J gene, clone size. D genes are given only for firm matches. The size of a clone is reported for some rows only, either as once, few or many, or as a class for expanded clones.

CASSYIGGSSYEQYF	TGTGCCAGCAGTTACATCGGCGGTTCCTCCTACGAGCAGTACTTC	.	TRBV6-2/TRBV6-3	TRBJ2-7	few
CASRTPRTGAETQYF	TGTGCCAGCAGGACCCCGAGGACAGGGGCAGAGACCCAGTACTTC	TRBD1	TRBV28	TRBJ2-5	few
CASRPKIIGLYNEQFF	TGTGCCAGCAGGCCCAAGATAATAGGCCTCTACAATGAGCAGTTCTTC	.	TRBV7-8	TRBJ2-1	many
CASSQGTWGTDTQYF	TGCGCCAGCAGCCAAGGCACGTGGGGCACAGATACGCAGTATTTT	.	TRBV4-3	TRBJ2-3	.
CASSPVTGGNTIYF	TGTGCCAGCAGTCCTGTGACAGGGGGAAACACCATATATTTT	TRBD1	TRBV28	TRBJ1-3	few
CASSQAGGAETQYF	TGTGCCAGCAGCCAGGCGGGGGGCGCAGAGACCCAGTACTTC	TRBD2	TRBV7-3	TRBJ2-5	many
CASSHHRFGGGGYGYTF	TGCGCCAGCAGCCACCACCGTTTTGGGGGGGGCGGTTATGGCTACACCTTC	.	TRBV4-1	TRBJ1-2	few
CASSSTSTGLYGYTF	TGTGCCAGCAGCTCCACTTCGACAGGGCTCTATGGCTACACCTTC	TRBD1	TRBV7-9	TRBJ1-2	.
CASSYSKGAGTQYF	TGTGCCAGCAGTTACTCGAAGGGGGCTGGGACCCAGTACTTC	TRBD1	TRBV6-6	TRBJ2-5	.
CASSFPGTWTQYF	TGTGCCAGCAGTTTTCCCGGGACTTGGACGCAGTATTTT	.	TRBV28	TRBJ2-3	few
CASSPGTSGLSYEQYF	TGTGCCAGCAGCCCGGGGACTAGCGGGCTCTCCTACGAGCAGTACTTC	TRBD2	TRBV7-2	TRBJ2-7	many
CASSVSGGTGELFF	TGTGCCAGCAGCGTTAGTGGAGGCACCGGGGAGCTGTTTTTT	.	TRBV7-3	TRBJ2-2	.
CASSLAGFTYNEQFF	TGTGCCAGCAGTCTCGCGGGTTTTACCTACAATGAGCAGTTCTTC	.	TRBV28	TRBJ2-1	.
CASSPRLAGAYNEQFF	TGTGCCAGCAGTCCGCGACTAGCGGGAGCGTACAATGAGCAGTTCTTC	TRBD2	TRBV12-3/TRBV12-4	TRBJ2-1	many
CSASRGTEAFF	TGCAGTGCTAGTAGGGGCACTGAAGCTTTCTTT	.	TRBV20-1	TRBJ1-1	.